This paragraph reports one TCR beta chain. Its antigen is not identified. This sample is drawn from a study of cytomegalovirus exposure and HLA in healthy donors. Study-level findings and limits: Across all donors, roughly uniform sequencing depth was an assumption of the presence/absence analyses. The likely origin of a cluster of highly shared sequence variants was a sequencing artifact. In vitro testing confirmed a few CMV-associated chains as specific for CMV antigens.

With 60 Vbeta and 13 Jbeta primers, the PCR was carried out. TCRdb keeps only in-frame clones here, not all; method: immunoSEQ multiplex PCR. This table holds some 160,000 clones, over 75% found once. The sample consisted of PBMCs. The receptor's source is a woman in her forties or fifties in good health and CMV-seronegative.

The CDR3 sequence is CASSQSLAGANTEAFF. As DNA, the CDR3 is TGTGCCAGCAGCCAATCGTTAGCGGGGGCCAACACTGAAGCTTTCTTT. The V gene is TRBV16, the J gene TRBJ1-1, with D possibly being TRBD1 (6 bases). Germline V gene sequence: CDR1 KGHSY, CDR2 FQNENV. This CDR3 has 16 residues. V was cut by 0 bases and J by 2 bases, with 13 bases left in between.